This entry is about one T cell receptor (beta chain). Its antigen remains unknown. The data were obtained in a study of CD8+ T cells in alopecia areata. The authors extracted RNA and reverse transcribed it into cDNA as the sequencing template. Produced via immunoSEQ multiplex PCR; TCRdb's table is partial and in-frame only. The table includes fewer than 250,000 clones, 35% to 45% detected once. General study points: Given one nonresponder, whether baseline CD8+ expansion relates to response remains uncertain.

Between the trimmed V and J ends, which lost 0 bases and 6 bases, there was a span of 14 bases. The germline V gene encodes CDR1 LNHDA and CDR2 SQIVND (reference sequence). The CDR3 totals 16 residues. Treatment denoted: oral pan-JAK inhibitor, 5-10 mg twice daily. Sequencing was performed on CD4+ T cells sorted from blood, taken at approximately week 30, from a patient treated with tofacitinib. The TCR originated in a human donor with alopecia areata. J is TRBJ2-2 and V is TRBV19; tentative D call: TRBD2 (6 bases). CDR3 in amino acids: CASSIESREEAGELFF. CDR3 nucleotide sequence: TGTGCCAGTAGTATAGAATCGAGGGAGGAAGCCGGGGAGCTGTTTTTT.